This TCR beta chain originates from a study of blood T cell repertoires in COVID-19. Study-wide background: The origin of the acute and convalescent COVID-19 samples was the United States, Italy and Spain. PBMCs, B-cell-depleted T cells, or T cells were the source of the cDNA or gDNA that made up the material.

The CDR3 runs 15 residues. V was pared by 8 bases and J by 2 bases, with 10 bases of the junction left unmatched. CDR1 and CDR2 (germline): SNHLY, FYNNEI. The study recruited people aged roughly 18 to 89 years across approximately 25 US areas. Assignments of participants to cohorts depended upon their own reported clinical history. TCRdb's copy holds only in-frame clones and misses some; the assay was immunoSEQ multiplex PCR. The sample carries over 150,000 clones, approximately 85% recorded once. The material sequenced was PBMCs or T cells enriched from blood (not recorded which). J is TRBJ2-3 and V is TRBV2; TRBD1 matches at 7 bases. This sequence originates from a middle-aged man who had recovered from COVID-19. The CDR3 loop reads CASSGQETYTDTQYF. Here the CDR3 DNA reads TGTGCCAGCTCCGGACAGGAAACATACACAGATACGCAGTATTTT.